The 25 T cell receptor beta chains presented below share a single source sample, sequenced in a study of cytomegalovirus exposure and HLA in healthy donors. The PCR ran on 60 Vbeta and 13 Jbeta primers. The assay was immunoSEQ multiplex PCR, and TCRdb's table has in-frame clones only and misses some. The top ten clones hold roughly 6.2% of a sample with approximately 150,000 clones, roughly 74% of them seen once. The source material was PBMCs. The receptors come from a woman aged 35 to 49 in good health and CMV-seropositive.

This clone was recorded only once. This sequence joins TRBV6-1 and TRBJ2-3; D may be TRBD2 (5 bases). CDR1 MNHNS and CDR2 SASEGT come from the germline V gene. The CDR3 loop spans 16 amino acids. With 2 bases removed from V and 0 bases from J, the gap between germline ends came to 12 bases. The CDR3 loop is CASSEQGGASTDTQYF. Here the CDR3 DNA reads TGTGCCAGCAGTGAACAAGGAGGAGCTAGCACAGATACGCAGTATTTT.

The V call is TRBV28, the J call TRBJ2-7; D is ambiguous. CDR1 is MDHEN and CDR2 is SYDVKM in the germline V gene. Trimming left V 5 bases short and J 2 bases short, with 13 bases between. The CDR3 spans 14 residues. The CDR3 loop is CASSQLPPAYEQYF. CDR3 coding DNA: TGTGCCAGCAGTCAACTACCCCCGGCCTACGAGCAGTACTTC.

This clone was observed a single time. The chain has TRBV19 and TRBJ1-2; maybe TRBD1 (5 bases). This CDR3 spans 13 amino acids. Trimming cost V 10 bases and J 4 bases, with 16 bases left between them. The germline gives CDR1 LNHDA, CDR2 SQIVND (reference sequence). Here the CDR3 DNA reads TGTGCCACCCGGACAAGCGTTCTCTATGGCTACACCTTC. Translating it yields CATRTSVLYGYTF.

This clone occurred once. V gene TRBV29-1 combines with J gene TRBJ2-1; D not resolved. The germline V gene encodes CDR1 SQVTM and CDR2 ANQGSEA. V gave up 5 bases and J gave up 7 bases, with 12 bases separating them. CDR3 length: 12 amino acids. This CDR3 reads CSVRISSNEQFF. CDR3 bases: TGCAGCGTTCGGATTAGCAGTAATGAGCAGTTCTTC.

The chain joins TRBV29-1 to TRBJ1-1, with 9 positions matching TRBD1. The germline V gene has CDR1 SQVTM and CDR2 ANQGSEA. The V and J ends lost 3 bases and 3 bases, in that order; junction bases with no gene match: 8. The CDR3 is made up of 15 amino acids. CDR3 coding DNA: TGCAGCGTTGACTTCCGGGACAGGGACCACACTGAAGCTTTCTTT. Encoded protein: CSVDFRDRDHTEAFF.

The CDR3 sequence is CASSLTRDTQYF. DNA of the CDR3: TGTGCCAGCAGCTTAACCCGGGATACGCAGTATTTT. The V gene is TRBV7-2, the J gene TRBJ2-3; D remains unclear. The CDR3 contains 12 residues. Trimming took 2 bases from V and 6 from J, leaving 6 bases between them. Germline V gives CDR1 SGHTA, CDR2 FQGNSA.

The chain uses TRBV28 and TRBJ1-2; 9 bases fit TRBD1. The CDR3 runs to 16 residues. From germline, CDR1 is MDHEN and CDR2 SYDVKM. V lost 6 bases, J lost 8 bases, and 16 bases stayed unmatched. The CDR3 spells CASSPGQGPFSGGYTF. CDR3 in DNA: TGTGCCAGCAGCCCGGGACAGGGACCTTTCTCAGGAGGCTACACCTTC.

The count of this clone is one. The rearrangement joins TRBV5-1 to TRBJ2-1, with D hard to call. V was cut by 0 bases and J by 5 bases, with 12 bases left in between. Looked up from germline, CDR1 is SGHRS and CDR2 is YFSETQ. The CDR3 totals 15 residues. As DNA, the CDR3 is TGCGCCAGCAGCTTGGCAAGGTTACGGGACAATGAGCAGTTCTTC. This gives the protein CASSLARLRDNEQFF.

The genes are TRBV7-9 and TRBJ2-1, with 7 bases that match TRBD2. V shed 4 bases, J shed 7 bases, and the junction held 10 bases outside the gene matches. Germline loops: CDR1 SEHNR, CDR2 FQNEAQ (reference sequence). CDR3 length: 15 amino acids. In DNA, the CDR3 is TGTGCCAGCAGCTATGGGACTATTTCTGGGAATGAGCAGTTCTTC. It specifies CASSYGTISGNEQFF. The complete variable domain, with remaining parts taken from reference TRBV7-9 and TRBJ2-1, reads DTGVSQNPRHKITKRGQNVTFRCDPISEHNRLYWYRQTLGQGPEFLTYFQNEAQLEKSRLLSDRFSAERPKGSFSTLEIQRTEQGDSAMYLCASSYGTISGNEQFFGPGTRLTVL.

The CDR3 DNA follows: TGTGCCAGCAGTGAAGCGCTGACGAGGGGAAACACCATATATTTT. This codes for CASSEALTRGNTIYF. This chain links TRBV6-1 with TRBJ1-3; D remains unclear. This CDR3 region has 15 residues. Trimming stripped 0 bases from V and 4 bases from J, with 10 bases between. Per the germline V gene, CDR1 is MNHNS and CDR2 is SASEGT.

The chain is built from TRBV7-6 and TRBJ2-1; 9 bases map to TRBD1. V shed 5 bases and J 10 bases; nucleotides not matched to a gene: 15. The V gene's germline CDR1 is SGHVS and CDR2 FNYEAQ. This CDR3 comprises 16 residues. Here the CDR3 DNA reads TGTGCCAGCAGCCTTCCGCCGGGACAGGGAATGAGGGAGCAGTTCTTC. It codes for CASSLPPGQGMREQFF.

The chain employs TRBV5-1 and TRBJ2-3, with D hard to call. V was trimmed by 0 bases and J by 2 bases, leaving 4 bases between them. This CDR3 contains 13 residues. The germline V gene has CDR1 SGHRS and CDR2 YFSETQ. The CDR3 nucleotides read TGCGCCAGCAGCTTGGACTACACAGATACGCAGTATTTT. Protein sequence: CASSLDYTDTQYF.

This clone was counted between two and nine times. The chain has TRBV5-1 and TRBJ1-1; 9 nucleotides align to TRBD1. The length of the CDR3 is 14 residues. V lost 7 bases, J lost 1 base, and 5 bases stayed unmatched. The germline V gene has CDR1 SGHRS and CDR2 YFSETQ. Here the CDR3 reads CASRAGQGNTEAFF. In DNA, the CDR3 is TGCGCCAGCCGCGCGGGACAGGGGAACACTGAAGCTTTCTTT.

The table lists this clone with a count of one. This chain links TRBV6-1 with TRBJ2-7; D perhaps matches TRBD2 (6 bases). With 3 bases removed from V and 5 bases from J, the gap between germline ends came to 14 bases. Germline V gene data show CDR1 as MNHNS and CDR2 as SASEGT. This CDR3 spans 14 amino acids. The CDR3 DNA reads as TGTGCCAGCAGTGAGGGGGGAACTCGGAACGAGCAGTACTTC. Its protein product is CASSEGGTRNEQYF.

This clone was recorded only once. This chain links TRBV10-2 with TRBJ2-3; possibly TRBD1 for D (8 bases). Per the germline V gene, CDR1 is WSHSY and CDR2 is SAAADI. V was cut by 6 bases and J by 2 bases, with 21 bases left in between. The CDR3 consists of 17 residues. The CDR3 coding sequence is TGCGCCAGCAGCGCACAGGGGGGGCTGGGGAACACAGATACGCAGTATTTT. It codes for CASSAQGGLGNTDTQYF.

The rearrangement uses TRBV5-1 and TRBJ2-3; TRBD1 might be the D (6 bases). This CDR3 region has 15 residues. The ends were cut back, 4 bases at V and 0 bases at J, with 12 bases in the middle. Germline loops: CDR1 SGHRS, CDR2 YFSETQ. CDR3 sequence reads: CASSNRVDSTDTQYF. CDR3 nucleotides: TGCGCCAGCAGCAACAGGGTAGATAGCACAGATACGCAGTATTTT.

CDR3 coding DNA: TGTGCCAGTAGACAGGGGGTGGGGGAATACTTC. Protein product: CASRQGVGEYF. The V call is TRBV6-1, the J call TRBJ2-5; TRBD1 matches 9 bases. V lost 9 bases and J lost 14; bases outside the gene matches: 10. Germline loops: CDR1 MNHNS, CDR2 SASEGT. CDR3 length equals 11 residues.

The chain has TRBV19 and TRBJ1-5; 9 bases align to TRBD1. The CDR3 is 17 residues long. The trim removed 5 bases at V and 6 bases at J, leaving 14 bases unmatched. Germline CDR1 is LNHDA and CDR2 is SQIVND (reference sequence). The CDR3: CASSWTGVRGNSQPQHF. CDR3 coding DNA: TGTGCCAGTAGTTGGACAGGGGTAAGGGGTAACAGTCAGCCCCAGCATTTT.

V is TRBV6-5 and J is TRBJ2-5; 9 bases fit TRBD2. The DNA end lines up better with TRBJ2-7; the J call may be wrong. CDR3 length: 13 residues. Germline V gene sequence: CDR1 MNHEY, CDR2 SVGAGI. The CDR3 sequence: CASSPTSGYEQYF. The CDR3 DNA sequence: TGTGCCAGCAGCCCTACTAGCGGGTACGAGCAGTACTTC.

The CDR3 coding sequence is TGTGCCAGCAGCTTAAATGTCGTGGGAGGGAATGGCTACACCTTC. Translating gives CASSLNVVGGNGYTF. This chain links TRBV7-9 with TRBJ1-2; no reliable D call. From germline, CDR1 is SEHNR and CDR2 FQNEAQ (reference sequence). V lost 2 bases and J 6 bases, leaving 16 bases between the germline ends. CDR3 size: 15 residues.

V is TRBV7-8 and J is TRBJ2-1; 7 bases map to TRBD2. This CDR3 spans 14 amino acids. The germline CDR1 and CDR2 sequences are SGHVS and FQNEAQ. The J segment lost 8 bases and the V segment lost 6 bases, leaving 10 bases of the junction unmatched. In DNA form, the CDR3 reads TGTGCCAGCAGGACTAGCTTGGCCGGCGATGAGCAGTTCTTC. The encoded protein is CASRTSLAGDEQFF.

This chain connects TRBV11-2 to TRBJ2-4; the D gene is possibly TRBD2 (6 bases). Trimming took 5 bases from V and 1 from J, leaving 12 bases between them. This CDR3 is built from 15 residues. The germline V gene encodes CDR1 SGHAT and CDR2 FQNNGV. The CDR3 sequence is CASSATSVAKNIQYF. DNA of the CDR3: TGTGCCAGCAGCGCGACTAGTGTGGCCAAAAACATTCAGTACTTC.

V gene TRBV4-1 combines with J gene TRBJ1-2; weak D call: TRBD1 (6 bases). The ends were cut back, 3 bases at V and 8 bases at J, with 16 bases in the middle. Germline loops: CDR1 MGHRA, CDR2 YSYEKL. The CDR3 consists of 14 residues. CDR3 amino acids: CASSHHRDPMGYTF. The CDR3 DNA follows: TGCGCCAGCAGCCACCACAGGGACCCTATGGGCTACACCTTC.

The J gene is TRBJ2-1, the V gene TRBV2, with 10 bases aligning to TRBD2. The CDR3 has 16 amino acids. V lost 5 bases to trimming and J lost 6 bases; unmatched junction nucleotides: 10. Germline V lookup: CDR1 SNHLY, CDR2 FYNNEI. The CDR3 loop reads CASSSSGRNLGNEQFF. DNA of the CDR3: TGTGCCAGCAGTAGTAGCGGGAGGAACCTAGGCAATGAGCAGTTCTTC.

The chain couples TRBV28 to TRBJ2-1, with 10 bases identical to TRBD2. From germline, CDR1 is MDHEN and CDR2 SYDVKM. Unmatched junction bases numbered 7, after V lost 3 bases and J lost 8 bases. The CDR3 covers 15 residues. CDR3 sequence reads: CASSFASGSTDEQFF. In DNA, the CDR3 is TGTGCCAGCAGTTTTGCTAGCGGGAGCACGGATGAGCAGTTCTTC.